The next 17 T cell receptor beta chains were all read from a single sample in a study of cytomegalovirus exposure and HLA in healthy donors. PCR used 60 Vbeta primers and 13 Jbeta primers. Clones were sequenced by immunoSEQ multiplex PCR, and TCRdb holds only the in-frame ones, with some missing. Found here are more than 150,000 clones, around 76% of them singletons; the top ten hold about 2.5%. The source material was PBMCs. These receptors came from a woman in her 30s in good health and CMV-seropositive.

The V and J genes are TRBV6-6 and TRBJ2-7; TRBD2 aligns across 8 bases. Germline V gives CDR1 MNHNY, CDR2 SVGAGI (reference sequence). This CDR3 comprises 16 residues. J gave up 1 base and V 2 bases, and 7 bases lay outside the gene matches. The CDR3 DNA follows: TGTGCCAGCAGTTACACCCCAGCGGGGGATTCCTACGAGCAGTACTTC. It yields the protein CASSYTPAGDSYEQYF.

The chain employs TRBV14 and TRBJ2-1; 11 nucleotides agree with TRBD2. Looked up from germline, CDR1 is SGHDN and CDR2 is FVKESK. The CDR3 runs 13 residues. Trimming cost V 5 bases and J 7 bases; bases outside gene matches: 1. CDR3 sequence (DNA): TGTGCCAGCAGCACTAGCGGGGGAAATGAGCAGTTCTTC. It translates to CASSTSGGNEQFF.

The gene calls are TRBV11-3 and TRBJ1-4; 10 bases map to TRBD1. CDR1 and CDR2 (germline): SGHNT, YENEEA. This CDR3 contains 15 residues. After removal of 5 bases from V and 8 bases from J, the junction contained 8 bases not matched to a gene. As DNA, the CDR3 is TGTGCCAGCAGCCTCCGGGACAGGGGTCGGGAAAAACTGTTTTTT. Translating gives CASSLRDRGREKLFF.

J is TRBJ2-3 and V is TRBV12-1; whether TRBD2, the table's D call, matches the DNA was not checked. TRBV12-1 is flagged as a pseudogene. The CDR3 is 16 residues long. The CDR3 protein is CASSSLAGGRGDTQYF. The CDR3, as DNA: TGTGCCAGCAGCTCCCTAGCGGGGGGTAGGGGAGATACGCAGTATTTT.

V is TRBV5-4 and J is TRBJ2-6, with 10 bases matching TRBD1. Trimming took 0 bases from V and 0 from J; bases not matched to a gene: 0. The CDR3 contains 17 residues. CDR1 is SGHNT and CDR2 is YYREEE in the germline V gene (reference sequence). The CDR3, as DNA: TGTGCCAGCAGCTTGGGACAGGGGGCCTCTGGGGCCAACGTCCTGACTTTC. Its translation is CASSLGQGASGANVLTF.

Comments on this clone: The germline gene is not matched at one end of the junction; a read error may be the cause. The V gene is TRBV19, the J gene TRBJ1-5, with D unclear. From germline, CDR1 is LNHDA and CDR2 SQIVND (reference sequence). The length of the CDR3 is 14 residues. CDR3 protein: CASSMVGGNQLQHF. DNA of the CDR3: TGTGCCAGTAGTATGGTTGGAGGCAATCAGCTCCAGCATTTT. The whole variable domain, filled in from reference TRBV19 and TRBJ1-5, reads DGGITQSPKYLFRKEGQNVTLSCEQNLNHDAMYWYRQDPGQGLRLIYYSQIVNDFQKGDIAEGYSVSREKKESFPLTVTSAQKNPTAFYLCASSMVGGNQLQHFGDGTRLSIL.

The chain recombines TRBV5-1 with TRBJ1-1; D perhaps matches TRBD1 (5 bases). Germline V lookup: CDR1 SGHRS, CDR2 YFSETQ. The V gene lost 4 bases and the J gene lost 1 base, with 11 bases spanning the gap. The CDR3 covers 14 residues. CDR3 protein: CASSPKTANTEAFF. The CDR3 region has the DNA TGCGCCAGCAGCCCGAAGACAGCGAACACTGAAGCTTTCTTT. The full variable domain, with the rest looked up from reference TRBV5-1 and TRBJ1-1, is KAGVTQTPRYLIKTRGQQVTLSCSPISGHRSVSWYQQTPGQGLQFLFEYFSETQRNKGNFPGRFSGRQFSNSRSEMNVSTLELGDSALYLCASSPKTANTEAFFGQGTRLTVV.

This clone was recorded a few times. The V and J genes are TRBV4-3 and TRBJ2-3, with 7 nucleotides matching TRBD2. Germline lookup yields CDR1 LGHNA and CDR2 YSLEER. The CDR3 loop spans 16 amino acids. The ends lost 4 bases at V and 5 bases at J; junction bases unmatched: 12. Written as DNA, the CDR3 is TGCGCCAGCAGCCCAGAGCCTAGCGGAGGGGAAGATACGCAGTATTTT. Its translation is CASSPEPSGGEDTQYF.

The chain joins TRBV19 to TRBJ1-1; 7 bases are a match to TRBD1. The CDR3 sequence is 16 residues long. The ends lost 6 bases at V and 0 bases at J; junction bases unmatched: 10. CDR1 is LNHDA and CDR2 is SQIVND in the germline V gene (reference sequence). The CDR3 region is CASRQGTALVNTEAFF. CDR3 nucleotides: TGTGCCAGTAGGCAAGGGACAGCTTTAGTGAACACTGAAGCTTTCTTT.

The chain recombines TRBV10-1 with TRBJ2-7, with D hard to call. Germline V gene sequence: CDR1 WNHNN, CDR2 SYGVQD (reference sequence). Trimming pared 8 bases from V and 0 bases from J, leaving 14 bases between. CDR3 length: 14 amino acids. CDR3 bases: TGCGCCAGCCGGCCGCAGGAAGCCTCCTACGAGCAGTACTTC. Its protein is CASRPQEASYEQYF.

CDR3 bases: TGCGCCAGCAGCGACAGACTAGAGGGGTCCTACGAGCAGTACTTC. This sequence encodes CASSDRLEGSYEQYF. The chain uses TRBV10-2 and TRBJ2-7; the D gene is possibly TRBD2 (6 bases). CDR1 is WSHSY and CDR2 is SAAADI in the germline V gene. Trimming pared 6 bases from V and 1 base from J, leaving 16 bases between. CDR3 length equals 15 residues.

The chain has TRBV4-3 and TRBJ2-2; TRBD2 matches at 9 bases. Trimming removed 1 base from V and 2 bases from J; junction bases left unmatched: 8. The CDR3 has 18 amino acids. CDR1 and CDR2 (germline): LGHNA, YSLEER. The CDR3 sequence: CASSQGAGTSRNTGELFF. DNA of the CDR3: TGCGCCAGCAGCCAAGGTGCCGGGACTAGCCGAAACACCGGGGAGCTGTTTTTT.

The chain has TRBV7-9 and TRBJ2-7; 10 bases map to TRBD2. The ends lost 4 bases at V and 7 bases at J; junction bases unmatched: 1. Germline values: CDR1 SEHNR, CDR2 FQNEAQ (reference sequence). There are 12 residues in the CDR3. Written as DNA, the CDR3 is TGTGCCAGCAGCTCAGCGGGGGGGGAGCAGTACTTC. Encoded protein: CASSSAGGEQYF.

The chain is built from TRBV5-6 and TRBJ1-5, with TRBD1 matching over 9 bases. The V gene end was trimmed by 5 bases and the J gene end by 5 bases; junction bases not matched to a gene: 8. Germline-derived CDR1 and CDR2 are SGHDT and YYEEEE. The CDR3 is 15 residues long. For the CDR3, the DNA is TGTGCCAGCAGTGAAATGGGACAGGGACATCAGCCCCAGCATTTT. Its protein product is CASSEMGQGHQPQHF.

As DNA, the CDR3 is TGTGCCAGCAGGTCACCCGGGTCCTACGAGCAGTACTTC. It encodes CASRSPGSYEQYF. The chain employs TRBV28 and TRBJ2-7; D gene unclear. Looked up from germline, CDR1 is MDHEN and CDR2 is SYDVKM. Trimming took off 6 bases at V and 1 base at J, with 10 bases between the two ends. The CDR3 has 13 residues. Using reference TRBV28 and TRBJ2-7 for the parts outside the CDR3, the full variable domain is DVKVTQSSRYLVKRTGEKVFLECVQDMDHENMFWYRQDPGLGLRLIYFSYDVKMKEKGDIPEGYSVSREKKERFSLILESASTNQTSMYLCASRSPGSYEQYFGPGTRLTVT.

This rearrangement joins TRBV6-6 to TRBJ1-5, with 7 bases matching TRBD1. This CDR3 region has 13 residues. V trimming: 5 bases; J trimming: 6 bases; junction bases outside the gene matches: 4. Germline V gene lookup returns CDR1 MNHNY and CDR2 SVGAGI (reference sequence). CDR3 nucleotides: TGTGCCAGCAGTGACAGGGTTGGTCAGCCCCAGCATTTT. Translation gives CASSDRVGQPQHF.

The chain couples TRBV4-2 to TRBJ2-2, with 9 bases fitting TRBD1. This CDR3 is built from 17 residues. Germline loops: CDR1 LGHNA, CDR2 YNFKEQ. After removal of 3 bases from V and 1 base from J, the junction contained 6 bases not matched to a gene. CDR3 bases: TGTGCCAGCAGCCAGGGGACAGGGCCGCTGAACACCGGGGAGCTGTTTTTT. This codes for CASSQGTGPLNTGELFF.